One and the same sample provided the 20 T cell receptor beta chains below, sequenced in a study of blood T cells in healthy people across ages. Together with a sample-barcoded 5' primer, a J-beta primer mix was included in a second PCR lasting about 7 to 12 cycles. TCRdb reanalysed the 5' RACE reads using MiXCR and keeps one entry per CDR3 protein. This sample has approximately 790,000 distinct CDR3 sequences, with about 62% found just once. The sample comprised blood. The receptor set was obtained from a man aged 25 to 40 in good health.

This clonotype has just a few counts. J is TRBJ2-4 and V is TRBV10-3, with 14 bases lining up with TRBD2. The tail of the sequence fits TRBJ2-7 better, so the J call may be wrong. Germline lookup yields CDR1 ENHRY and CDR2 SYGVKD. CDR3 length equals 15 residues. This chain's CDR3 is CATTSTSGGVYEQYF. The DNA of the CDR3 is TGTGCCACCACTTCGACTAGCGGGGGGGTGTACGAGCAGTACTTC.

With regard to this clonotype: A read error may explain this, as a much larger clone is one base away. CDR3 nucleotides: TGTGCCAGCAGCCAAGTGGAGGAGGGACTCGACGAGCAGTACTTC. Amino acid sequence: CASSQVEEGLDEQYF. The chain is built from TRBV4-2 and TRBJ2-1, with TRBD2 as a possible D gene (6 bases). The J call may not be correct, given that the DNA end is closer to TRBJ2-7. The CDR3 spans 15 residues. Germline loops: CDR1 LGHNA, CDR2 YNFKEQ.

The V call is TRBV27, the J call TRBJ2-5; 10 bases agree with TRBD2. J gave up 5 bases and V 2 bases, and 14 bases lay outside the gene matches. Per the germline V gene, CDR1 is MNHEY and CDR2 is SMNVEV (reference sequence). The CDR3 has 18 amino acids. CDR3 loop: CASSLRVLGTSDRETQYF. In DNA form, the CDR3 reads TGTGCCAGCAGTTTAAGGGTCCTGGGGACTAGCGATCGGGAGACCCAGTACTTC.

This chain joins TRBV5-6 and TRBJ2-6, with TRBD1 matching over 8 bases. V shed 3 bases, J shed 1 base, and the junction held 6 bases outside the gene matches. The germline V gene has CDR1 SGHDT and CDR2 YYEEEE. There are 17 residues in the CDR3. The CDR3 DNA reads TGTGCCAGCAGCTCGAGGACAGGGCTTTCTGGGGCCAACGTCCTGACTTTC. This encodes CASSSRTGLSGANVLTF.

This chain uses TRBV28 with TRBJ1-2; D not resolved. Per germline, CDR1 MDHEN and CDR2 SYDVKM. V lost 5 bases to trimming and J lost 7 bases, with 20 bases between them. CDR3 length: 15 amino acids. CDR3 sequence: CASSPPVGTGSGYTF. CDR3 nucleotides: TGTGCCAGCAGTCCCCCTGTAGGCACGGGCTCTGGCTACACCTTC.

The chain employs TRBV3-1 and TRBJ1-6; the D is unclear. V was trimmed by 1 base and J by 1 base, leaving 8 bases between them. Germline V gives CDR1 LGHDT, CDR2 YNNKEL (reference sequence). The CDR3 extends over 16 amino acids. The CDR3 nucleotides read TGTGCCAGCAGCCAAGTGGAGGTTTCCTATAATTCACCCCTCCACTTT. Its translation: CASSQVEVSYNSPLHF.

The chain combines TRBV6-6 with TRBJ1-6; 7 bases are a match to TRBD1. Trimming removed 7 bases from V and 6 bases from J; junction bases left unmatched: 6. This CDR3 region has 14 residues. The germline V gene has CDR1 MNHNY and CDR2 SVGAGI (reference sequence). The CDR3 reads CASTPTGTNSPLHF. The CDR3 bases are TGTGCCAGCACCCCGACAGGGACTAATTCACCCCTCCACTTT.

This clonotype was picked up a small number of times. CDR3 nucleotides: TGTGCCTCTTACAGTGACCGGGGATACGAGCAGTACTTC. This codes for CASYSDRGYEQYF. The chain carries TRBV6-5 and TRBJ2-7; TRBD2 is a possible D gene (5 bases). The CDR3 sequence is 13 residues long. Germline V lookup: CDR1 MNHEY, CDR2 SVGAGI. Trimming removed 11 bases at V and 4 bases at J, with 18 bases between.

The chain links TRBV12-3 or TRBV12-4 to TRBJ2-5; TRBD2 matches 11 bases. CDR3 size: 15 residues. Trimming at V came to 7 bases and at J to 2 bases, leaving 6 bases not matched to a gene. The CDR3 loop reads CASTLGTSGQETQYF. CDR3 bases: TGTGCCAGCACCTTGGGGACTAGCGGTCAAGAGACCCAGTACTTC.

This clonotype has only one observation. The chain combines TRBV5-1 with TRBJ1-4; D remains unclear. The germline V gene encodes CDR1 SGHRS and CDR2 YFSETQ. V lost 3 bases and J 0 bases, leaving 6 bases between the germline ends. The CDR3 has 14 residues. The CDR3 DNA reads as TGCGCCAGCAGCTCTAGTTCAACTAATGAAAAACTGTTTTTT. As protein: CASSSSSTNEKLFF.

A remark on this clonotype: At one of its ends the junction is not consistent with the germline gene, which may arise from a read error. J is TRBJ1-2 and V is TRBV2; tentatively, D is TRBD1 (5 bases). The germline V gene encodes CDR1 SNHLY and CDR2 FYNNEI. The CDR3 is made up of 14 amino acids. For the CDR3, the DNA is TGTGCCAGCAGTCAGACACAGGAGAACTATGGCTGCACCTTC. Protein: CASSQTQENYGCTF.

Concerning this clonotype itself: One junction end does not reproduce the germline sequence, and a read error may be involved. The chain carries TRBV10-3 and TRBJ2-5; D may be TRBD1 or TRBD2 (6 bases each). Looked up from germline, CDR1 is ENHRY and CDR2 is SYGVKD. This CDR3 comprises 16 residues. CDR3: CAIGEGGRRIQETQYF. The CDR3 DNA follows: TGTGCCATCGGTGAGGGGGGAAGGAGGATTCAAGAGACCCAGTACTTC.

This clonotype has just one count. The V call is TRBV10-3, the J call TRBJ2-3, with 10 bases identical to TRBD2. Germline trimming cut 5 bases from V and 2 bases from J; bases unmatched to any gene: 10. This CDR3 contains 17 residues. Germline V gene lookup returns CDR1 ENHRY and CDR2 SYGVKD. CDR3 in amino acids: CAISSQYTSGDTDTQYF. In nucleotides, the CDR3 is TGTGCCATCAGTTCCCAATACACTAGCGGGGACACAGATACGCAGTATTTT.

The rearrangement uses TRBV30 and TRBJ2-3, with 7 bases identical to TRBD1. The J segment lost 2 bases and the V segment lost 1 base, leaving 3 bases of the junction unmatched. The CDR3 loop spans 14 amino acids. CDR1 and CDR2 (germline): GTSNPN, SVGIG (reference sequence). CDR3 amino acids: CAWSGGQPTDTQYF. CDR3 DNA sequence: TGTGCCTGGAGTGGGGGACAGCCCACAGATACGCAGTATTTT.

This chain joins TRBV5-1 and TRBJ1-2; 9 bases line up with TRBD1. The length of the CDR3 is 14 residues. The germline CDR1 and CDR2 sequences are SGHRS and YFSETQ. V gave up 7 bases and J gave up 6 bases; unmatched junction bases: 10. The CDR3, as DNA: TGCGCCAGCGGCCTGGGACAGGGAGAGGATGGCTACACCTTC. Residues: CASGLGQGEDGYTF. The full variable domain, rest sourced from reference TRBV5-1 and TRBJ1-2, is KAGVTQTPRYLIKTRGQQVTLSCSPISGHRSVSWYQQTPGQGLQFLFEYFSETQRNKGNFPGRFSGRQFSNSRSEMNVSTLELGDSALYLCASGLGQGEDGYTFGSGTRLTVV.

The V call is TRBV3-1, the J call TRBJ2-1, with D hard to call. Germline CDR1 is LGHDT and CDR2 is YNNKEL (reference sequence). The length of the CDR3 is 12 residues. Trimming left V 7 bases short and J 9 bases short, with 13 bases between. For the CDR3, the DNA is TGTGCCAGCATACAGAGTACCGGTGAGCAGTTCTTC. Translating it yields CASIQSTGEQFF.

V gene TRBV4-3 combines with J gene TRBJ2-3, with 7 bases fitting TRBD2. Unmatched junction bases numbered 5, after V lost 5 bases and J lost 3 bases. The germline V gene encodes CDR1 LGHNA and CDR2 YSLEER. The CDR3 contains 14 residues. CDR3 sequence: CASSERLATDTQYF. In DNA, the CDR3 is TGCGCCAGCAGCGAACGACTAGCAACAGATACGCAGTATTTT.

The rearrangement uses TRBV20-1 and TRBJ2-4, with 8 bases identical to TRBD1. The DNA end is a closer match to TRBJ2-7, so the J assignment may be wrong. This CDR3 has 12 residues. CDR1 is DFQATT, CDR2 SNEGSKA, per germline (reference sequence). The CDR3 loop reads CSAGDRGDEQYF. DNA of the CDR3: TGCAGTGCTGGTGACAGGGGCGACGAGCAGTACTTC.

This chain connects TRBV6-5 to TRBJ2-7, with TRBD2 identical over 15 bases. Judging by the DNA end, TRBJ2-1 fits better; the J call may be wrong. This CDR3 comprises 15 residues. Germline loops: CDR1 MNHEY, CDR2 SVGAGI. The DNA for the CDR3 is TGTGCCAGCACCGGACTAGCGGGGGGGCCTTATGAGCAGTTCTTC. As protein: CASTGLAGGPYEQFF.

Turning to this clonotype: The junction and the germline gene differ at one end; a read error may be behind it. This chain uses TRBV29-1 with TRBJ2-1; the D gene is possibly TRBD1 (5 bases). The CDR3 is 13 amino acids. Germline CDR1 is SQVTM and CDR2 is ANQGSEA. The DNA for the CDR3 is TGCAGCGTTGCCAGGGTACCATACAATGGGCAGTTCTTC. It is translated as CSVARVPYNGQFF.